This T cell receptor beta chain was found in a study of T cell responses to AZD1222 COVID-19 vaccine. Repertoires were generated with immunoSEQ multiplex PCR, while TCRdb's copy carries only in-frame clones and drops some. Among roughly 100,000 clones, 90% were seen once, and the ten largest hold under 5.5%. This CDR3 is built from 14 residues. The germline V gene has CDR1 KGHDR and CDR2 SFDVKD. V dropped 6 bases and J dropped 3; count of bases not matched to a gene: 2. Here the sequenced sample was peripheral blood, taken on day 0 of AZD1222 vaccination. The rearrangement uses TRBV24-1 and TRBJ2-2; 8 bases agree with TRBD1. This receptor was identified in an adult in good health. The CDR3, as DNA: TGTGCCACCAGTCAGGGGGCCGACACCGGGGAGCTGTTTTTT. It is translated as CATSQGADTGELFF.